These 4 T cell receptor beta chains were all obtained from the same sample, sequenced in a study of Ad26.COV2.S vaccination and SARS-CoV-2 variants. The protocol was immunoSEQ multiplex PCR, while the TCRdb copy is restricted to in-frame clones and leaves out a portion. The sample yields about 410,000 clones, 80% to 90% seen once. Treatment described: around 19 received Ad26.COV2.S at low or high dose, single or two shots; about 5 received placebo; per-sample allocation not given. Each sample was drawn 63 days after the first injection (of vaccine or placebo). The sample here was peripheral blood, taken in a trial of Ad26.COV2.S vaccine versus placebo. These receptors came from a person aged 18-60 years who received the Ad26.COV2.S COVID-19 vaccine or a placebo.

The V gene is TRBV5-4, the J gene TRBJ2-3; a weak D match, TRBD1 (6 bases). The V gene lost 1 base and the J gene lost 2 bases, with 11 bases spanning the gap. Germline CDR1 reads SGHNT; CDR2 reads YYREEE (reference sequence). The CDR3 loop spans 15 amino acids. For the CDR3, the DNA is TGTGCCAGCAGCTTGTGGGCAGGGGACACAGATACGCAGTATTTT. Encoded protein: CASSLWAGDTDTQYF.

The chain is built from TRBV27 and TRBJ1-4, with 8 bases that match TRBD1. V trimming: 5 bases; J trimming: 8 bases; junction bases outside the gene matches: 7. The CDR3 contains 14 residues. CDR1 and CDR2 from the germline V gene are MNHEY and SMNVEV (reference sequence). CDR3 loop: CASSPRTGMEKLFF. Written as DNA, the CDR3 is TGTGCCAGCAGTCCCCGGACAGGGATGGAAAAACTGTTTTTT.

The chain carries TRBV27 and TRBJ1-4; D might be TRBD1 (6 bases). The CDR3 spans 16 residues. The germline V gene has CDR1 MNHEY and CDR2 SMNVEV (reference sequence). V lost 5 bases and J lost 0, with 13 bases in between. CDR3 protein: CASSKDRIATNEKLFF. The DNA for the CDR3 is TGTGCCAGCAGTAAGGACAGAATTGCAACTAATGAAAAACTGTTTTTT.

The chain couples TRBV10-3 to TRBJ2-2; D is uncertain. The germline gives CDR1 ENHRY, CDR2 SYGVKD. Trimming cost V 2 bases and J 5 bases, with 3 bases left between them. CDR3 length: 12 amino acids. CDR3 loop: CAISEGTGELFF. The CDR3 nucleotides read TGTGCCATCAGTGAGGGGACCGGGGAGCTGTTTTTT.